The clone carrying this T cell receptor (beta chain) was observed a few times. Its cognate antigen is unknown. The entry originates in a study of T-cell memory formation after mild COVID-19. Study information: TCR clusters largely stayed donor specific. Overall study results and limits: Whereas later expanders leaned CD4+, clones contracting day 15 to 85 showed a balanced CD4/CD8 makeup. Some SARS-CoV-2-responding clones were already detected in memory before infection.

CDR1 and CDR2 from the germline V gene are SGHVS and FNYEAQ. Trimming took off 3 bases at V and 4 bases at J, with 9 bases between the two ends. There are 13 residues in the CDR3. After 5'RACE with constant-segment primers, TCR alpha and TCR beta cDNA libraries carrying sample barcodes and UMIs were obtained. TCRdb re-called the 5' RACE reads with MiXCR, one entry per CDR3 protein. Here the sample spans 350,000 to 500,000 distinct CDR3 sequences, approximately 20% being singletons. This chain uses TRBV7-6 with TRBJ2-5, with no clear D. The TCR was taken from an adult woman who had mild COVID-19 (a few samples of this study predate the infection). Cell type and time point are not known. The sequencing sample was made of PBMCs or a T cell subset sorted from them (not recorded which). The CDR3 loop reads CASSFKGSETQYF. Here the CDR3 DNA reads TGTGCCAGCAGCTTTAAGGGCTCAGAGACCCAGTACTTC.